The clone carrying this TCR beta chain has a count of ten or more. What it binds is not known. This record belongs to a study of T cells in Graves' hyperthyroidism and ophthalmopathy. Study-wide results and caveats: Ophthalmopathy was predicted by the model a median of roughly 6.6 months ahead of onset. Blood also carried most thyroid clonotypes expanded above 0.001. A 13 V-J model separated ophthalmopathy from stable hyperthyroidism.

Over 18 months, lack of ophthalmopathy progression marked Graves' hyperthyroidism as stable. RNA transcripts served as the template for amplifying TCR beta CDR3 regions. A first-round RT-PCR of the TCR CDR3 used the HTBI primer set. Each CDR3 protein is one row after TCRdb ran MiXCR on the multiplex PCR reads. The sample shows about 210,000 distinct CDR3 sequences, under 20% of them seen only once. This CDR3 has 14 residues. The trim removed 6 bases at V and 5 bases at J, leaving 8 bases unmatched. CDR1 is MNHEY and CDR2 is SMNVEV in the germline V gene (reference sequence). This chain connects TRBV27 to TRBJ2-7, with 9 bases lining up with TRBD1. Source material: blood. The TCR sequence derives from a man in his fifties with Graves' hyperthyroidism. The CDR3 DNA reads TGTGCCAGCAGCGGGACAGGGCTCTTGGACGAGCAGTACTTC. This codes for CASSGTGLLDEQYF.